The 10 T cell receptor beta chains below were found in one sample sequenced in a study of human thymus T cells. Resected material from corrective heart surgery provided the thymus tissue analysed. Using immunoSEQ multiplex PCR, the repertoire was profiled, and TCRdb retains in-frame clones only, with some absent. The sample has roughly 130,000 clones; around 96% are singletons. Sequenced material: thymus tissue. All receptors derive from a boy in the first two years of life with a congenital heart defect but otherwise immunologically healthy.

The genes are TRBV23-1 and TRBJ1-2; 7 bases agree with TRBD1. TRBV23-1 is an open reading frame whose function is uncertain. The CDR3 contains 13 residues. V was pared by 0 bases and J by 8 bases, with 3 bases of the junction left unmatched. Written as DNA, the CDR3 is TGCGCCAGCAGTCAATCGATAGGGGGCGGCTACACCTTC. Translating it yields CASSQSIGGGYTF.

The V and J genes are TRBV25-1 and TRBJ2-1, with TRBD2 identical over 8 bases. The CDR3 length is 16 residues. Per the germline V gene, CDR1 is MGHDK and CDR2 is SYGVNS. Unmatched junction bases numbered 10, after V lost 3 bases and J lost 6 bases. The CDR3 DNA follows: TGTGCCAGCAGTGAGAATAGAAGCGGGGGTCCCAATGAGCAGTTCTTC. Protein product: CASSENRSGGPNEQFF.

Here the CDR3 reads CAWIRGQGEHGYTF. The CDR3 DNA follows: TGTGCCTGGATAAGGGGGCAGGGGGAACATGGCTACACCTTC. The chain links TRBV30 to TRBJ1-2; TRBD1 aligns across 7 bases. This CDR3 is 14 amino acids long. From germline, CDR1 is GTSNPN and CDR2 SVGIG (reference sequence). The V segment lost 4 bases and the J segment 6 bases; nucleotides outside the gene matches: 11.

The CDR3 DNA sequence: TGTGCCAGCTCTGTGGACAGGGACACCGACGAGCAGTACTTC. It yields the protein CASSVDRDTDEQYF. The rearrangement links TRBV18 to TRBJ2-7, with TRBD1 matching over 8 bases. The CDR3 is 14 amino acids. Trimming removed 6 bases from V and 5 bases from J; junction bases left unmatched: 9. Looked up from germline, CDR1 is KGHSH and CDR2 is LQKENI.

The chain recombines TRBV7-2 with TRBJ2-5, with TRBD2 identical over 13 bases. Germline-derived CDR1 and CDR2 are SGHTA and FQGNSA. The CDR3 contains 16 residues. After removal of 5 bases from V and 9 bases from J, the junction contained 12 bases not matched to a gene. The CDR3 nucleotides are TGTGCCAGCAGCCCCTCGGGACTAGCGGGGCCCGGGGCCCAGTACTTC. It encodes CASSPSGLAGPGAQYF.

V and J are TRBV30 and TRBJ1-1, with 9 bases fitting TRBD1. Germline CDR1 is GTSNPN and CDR2 is SVGIG (reference sequence). The V and J ends lost 2 bases and 4 bases, in that order; junction bases with no gene match: 14. The CDR3 spans 17 residues. CDR3 DNA sequence: TGTGCCTGGAGTCTCCGTTTCCGGGACAGGGTGGGCACTGAAGCTTTCTTT. Translating it yields CAWSLRFRDRVGTEAFF. The complete variable domain, with remaining parts taken from reference TRBV30 and TRBJ1-1, reads SQTIHQWPATLVQPVGSPLSLECTVEGTSNPNLYWYRQAAGRGLQLLFYSVGIGQISSEVPQNLSASRPQDRQFILSSKKLLLSDSGFYLCAWSLRFRDRVGTEAFFGQGTRLTVV.

In DNA, the CDR3 is TGCGCCAGCAGCCAAGATAAAAGACAATTTGAAAAACTGTTTTTT. It yields the protein CASSQDKRQFEKLFF. This sequence joins TRBV4-1 and TRBJ1-4, with D hard to call. The germline V gene encodes CDR1 MGHRA and CDR2 YSYEKL. Trimming left V 0 bases short and J 7 bases short, with 12 bases between. There are 15 residues in the CDR3.

The V and J genes are TRBV6-6 and TRBJ2-3; D is unclear. The V end was cut by 6 bases, the J end by 2 bases, with 9 bases between. The CDR3 consists of 13 residues. The germline V gene has CDR1 MNHNY and CDR2 SVGAGI (reference sequence). CDR3 DNA sequence: TGTGCCAGCAGCCCCATCTACACAGATACGCAGTATTTT. Translating it yields CASSPIYTDTQYF.

The rearrangement links TRBV29-1 to TRBJ2-2; TRBD1 is a possible D gene (5 bases). With 4 bases removed from V and 1 base from J, the gap between germline ends came to 19 bases. CDR1 is SQVTM, CDR2 ANQGSEA, per germline. There are 17 residues in the CDR3. CDR3 in DNA: TGCAGCGTTGCGGATAAACCCACAGGCATGAACACCGGGGAGCTGTTTTTT. Amino acids: CSVADKPTGMNTGELFF.

The CDR3 nucleotides read TGTGCCAGCAGCCCACCGGGACAGGGGGCGGGGGGAGAGACCCAGTACTTC. Its translation: CASSPPGQGAGGETQYF. This sequence joins TRBV7-2 and TRBJ2-5, with 12 bases aligning to TRBD1. The CDR3 consists of 17 residues. With 5 bases clipped from V and 4 bases from J, the junction kept 11 bases outside the gene matches. Looked up from germline, CDR1 is SGHTA and CDR2 is FQGNSA.